This TCR beta chain was recovered during a study of cytomegalovirus exposure and HLA in healthy donors. Study-level background: The approximately 710 first-cohort repertoires and the 130 or so validation repertoires shared the same platform, a later analysis reported. Study results and limitations: Testing in vitro showed a few CMV-associated chains specific for CMV antigens. The study listed roughly 150 cytomegalovirus-associated TCR beta chains. According to a subsequent analysis, TCR clusters identified in the first cohort showed a tendency to co-occur across the roughly 110 validation repertoires.

Germline V lookup: CDR1 GTSNPN, CDR2 SVGIG (reference sequence). The CDR3 contains 15 residues. Unmatched junction bases numbered 7, after V lost 0 bases and J lost 4 bases. Assay used: immunoSEQ multiplex PCR; TCRdb lists only in-frame clones, some missing. The sample includes some 150,000 clones, roughly nine tenths of them seen just once. Comment on this clone: The antigen remains unidentified.

The sequenced sample consisted of PBMCs. This sequence joins TRBV30 and TRBJ2-5; 8 nucleotides align to TRBD2. The sequence came from a woman aged 18-35 years in good health and CMV-seropositive. The CDR3 nucleotides are TGTGCCTGGAGTGTTTTGGCGGGAGGACGAGAGACCCAGTACTTC. It specifies CAWSVLAGGRETQYF.